Here is one T cell receptor beta chain with its context. As yet, its antigen is unknown. This sample stems from a study of cytomegalovirus exposure and HLA in healthy donors. In the study overall: The roughly 120 million unique TCR beta sequences, from around 200 million T cells, were found by an earlier analysis.

Vbeta (60) and Jbeta (13) primers were used in the PCR. Generated by immunoSEQ multiplex PCR, the TCRdb table keeps only in-frame clones and is missing some. This sample has around 160,000 clones, with about 70% found just once. Study outcomes and limitations: There were reportedly fewer N-insertions in an Asian-associated ancestry cluster than the roughly 670-donor mean, in a later analysis.

The clonotype comes from a woman aged 40 to 50 in good health and CMV-seropositive. Material for sequencing was PBMCs.

The CDR3 nucleotides read TGTGCCAGCAGCAGCAGGCCCGACGCCTTCAATGAGCAGTTCTTC. Translating gives CASSSRPDAFNEQFF. The V and J genes are TRBV4-2 and TRBJ2-1, with D unresolved. Trimming left V 5 bases short and J 6 bases short, with 17 bases between. CDR1 is LGHNA, CDR2 YNFKEQ, per germline. This CDR3 is 15 amino acids long.